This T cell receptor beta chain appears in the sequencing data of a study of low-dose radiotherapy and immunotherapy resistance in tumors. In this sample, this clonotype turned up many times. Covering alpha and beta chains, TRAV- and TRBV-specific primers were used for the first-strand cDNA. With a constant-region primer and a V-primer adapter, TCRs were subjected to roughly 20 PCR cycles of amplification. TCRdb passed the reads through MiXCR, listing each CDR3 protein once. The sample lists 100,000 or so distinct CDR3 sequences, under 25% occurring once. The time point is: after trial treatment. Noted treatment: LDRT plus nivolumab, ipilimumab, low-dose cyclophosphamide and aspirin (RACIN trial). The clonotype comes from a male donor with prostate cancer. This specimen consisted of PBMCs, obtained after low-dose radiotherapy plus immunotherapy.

Here the CDR3 reads CASSLAKRGSYEQYF. The CDR3 region has the DNA TGTGCCAGCAGCTTAGCGAAGCGGGGAAGCTACGAGCAGTACTTC. The chain links TRBV7-9 to TRBJ2-7; TRBD2 matches 7 bases. The ends lost 0 bases at V and 3 bases at J; junction bases unmatched: 5. Germline CDR1 reads SEHNR; CDR2 reads FQNEAQ (reference sequence). This CDR3 region has 15 residues.